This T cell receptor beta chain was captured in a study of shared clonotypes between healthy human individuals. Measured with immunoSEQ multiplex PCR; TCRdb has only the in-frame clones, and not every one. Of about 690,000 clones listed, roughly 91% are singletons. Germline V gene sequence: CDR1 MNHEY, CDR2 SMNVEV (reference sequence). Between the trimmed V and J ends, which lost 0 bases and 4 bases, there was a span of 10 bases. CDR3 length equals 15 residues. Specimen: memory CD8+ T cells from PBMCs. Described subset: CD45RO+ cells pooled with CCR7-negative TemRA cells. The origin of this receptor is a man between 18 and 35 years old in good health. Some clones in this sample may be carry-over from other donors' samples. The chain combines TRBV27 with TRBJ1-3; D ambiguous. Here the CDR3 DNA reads TGTGCCAGCAGTTTATCGGCAAGCCCCGGAAACACCATATATTTT. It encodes CASSLSASPGNTIYF.